This passage covers 2 T cell receptor beta chains from one sample sequenced in a study of control samples from healthy donors and cancer patients (dated by TCRdb to 2019 to 2021). The library was built by means of the immunoSEQ multiplex PCR assay. TCRdb obtained this table from immuneACCESS and retained in-frame rearrangements with V and J assigned. These tables miss some clones; where compared with another copy, unresolved V genes account for less than half of the shortfall, and the remainder is unexplained. Across this sample there are roughly 370,000 clones, with around 90% seen only once. The biggest ten clones account for 5% to 7% of the sample. Sample: PBMCs. The receptors stem from a man in his forties with head and neck cancer.

The V gene is TRBV11-3, the J gene TRBJ1-1, with D perhaps TRBD1 (5 bases). The germline V gene encodes CDR1 SGHNT and CDR2 YENEEA. Trimming cost V 2 bases and J 2 bases, with 9 bases left between them. CDR3 size: 14 residues. The DNA of the CDR3 is TGTGCCAGCAGCTTAACGGGACGTAACACTGAAGCTTTCTTT. Its protein product is CASSLTGRNTEAFF.

The chain joins TRBV21-1 to TRBJ1-2. TRBV21-1 is a documented pseudogene. This CDR3 has 15 amino acids. The CDR3 DNA reads TGTGCCAGCAGCCTTCCTCGGGGGGGTGATTGTGGCTACACCTTC. Protein sequence: CASSLPRGGDCGYTF.